The 24 T cell receptor beta chains in this list originate from one sample, sequenced in a study of shared clonotypes between healthy human individuals. This table comes from immunoSEQ multiplex PCR, and its TCRdb copy is limited to in-frame clones, with some not included. In the table there are under 1 million clones, 90% to 95% of which are singletons. The naive CD8 fraction comprised CD45RO-negative cells positively selected for CCR7 and excluded terminally differentiated effector memory CD45RA+ cells. The sample was naive CD8+ T cells sorted from blood. Every receptor here comes from a man aged 30-40 years in good health.

The J gene is TRBJ2-1, the V gene TRBV14, with 8 nucleotides matching TRBD2. With V trimmed by 4 bases and J by 2 bases, 7 bases remained unmatched. This CDR3 region has 16 residues. Germline loops: CDR1 SGHDN, CDR2 FVKESK. The CDR3 nucleotides are TGTGCCAGCAGCCTATCCGGACTAGCTGCCTACAATGAGCAGTTCTTC. Residues: CASSLSGLAAYNEQFF.

The count of this clone is one. The chain employs TRBV5-1 and TRBJ2-2; 8 nucleotides match TRBD1. The CDR3 is made up of 16 amino acids. From germline, CDR1 is SGHRS and CDR2 YFSETQ. Trimming cost V 4 bases and J 3 bases; bases outside gene matches: 8. The CDR3 loop reads CASSLDRGSDTGELFF. In DNA form, the CDR3 reads TGCGCCAGCAGCCTCGACAGGGGTTCGGACACCGGGGAGCTGTTTTTT.

This chain joins TRBV11-2 and TRBJ2-3, with D possibly called TRBD1 or TRBD2 (5 bases each). The V end was cut by 1 base, the J end by 2 bases, with 16 bases between. This CDR3 contains 17 residues. CDR1 SGHAT and CDR2 FQNNGV come from the germline V gene. The CDR3 coding sequence is TGTGCCAGCAGCTTAGGGGATGGAGGCAGGGTCACAGATACGCAGTATTTT. This encodes CASSLGDGGRVTDTQYF.

This clone has a single count. The genes are TRBV25-1 and TRBJ2-7; D ambiguous. V lost 4 bases, J lost 5 bases, and 3 bases lay in between. The CDR3 has 10 residues. Germline assignment: CDR1 MGHDK and CDR2 SYGVNS. The CDR3 DNA reads TGTGCCAGCAGTGCGAACGAGCAGTACTTC. Translated: CASSANEQYF.

Note on this clone: Other DNA variants within this sample encode the same CDR3. The chain combines TRBV19 with TRBJ2-1; D not certain. V gave up 3 bases and J gave up 1 base, with 4 bases separating them. Germline CDR1 and CDR2: LNHDA and SQIVND (reference sequence). The CDR3 has 13 amino acids. The CDR3 is CASSIGSYNEQFF. CDR3 DNA: TGTGCCAGTAGTATCGGATCCTACAATGAGCAGTTCTTC.

The V and J genes are TRBV15 and TRBJ2-3; D remains ambiguous. Germline lookup yields CDR1 LNHNV and CDR2 YYDKDF (reference sequence). This CDR3 has 17 amino acids. V lost 5 bases to trimming and J lost 0 bases, with 18 bases between them. The DNA of the CDR3 is TGTGCCACCAGCCCCAGACCCCCTTGGGTTAGCACAGATACGCAGTATTTT. Protein: CATSPRPPWVSTDTQYF.

The chain uses TRBV19 and TRBJ2-6; D not certain. V gave up 4 bases and J gave up 4 bases, with 5 bases separating them. The CDR3 covers 13 residues. CDR1 is LNHDA, CDR2 SQIVND, per germline (reference sequence). This CDR3 reads CASSTSGANVLTF. CDR3 DNA: TGTGCCAGTAGTACTTCGGGGGCCAACGTCCTGACTTTC. Full variable domain (outside the CDR3, taken from reference TRBV19 and TRBJ2-6): DGGITQSPKYLFRKEGQNVTLSCEQNLNHDAMYWYRQDPGQGLRLIYYSQIVNDFQKGDIAEGYSVSREKKESFPLTVTSAQKNPTAFYLCASSTSGANVLTFGAGSRLTVL.

The V and J genes are TRBV27 and TRBJ2-3; no firm D call. This CDR3 contains 16 residues. Between the trimmed V and J ends, which lost 5 bases and 0 bases, there was a span of 15 bases. Germline V CDR1 and CDR2: MNHEY, SMNVEV (reference sequence). The CDR3 sequence: CASSPLATLSTDTQYF. The CDR3 nucleotides read TGTGCCAGCAGTCCCCTGGCAACCCTTAGCACAGATACGCAGTATTTT.

This sequence joins TRBV27 and TRBJ1-2, with D perhaps matching TRBD1 (6 bases). CDR1 is MNHEY and CDR2 is SMNVEV in the germline V gene (reference sequence). Deletions cut 0 bases from V and 8 bases from J, with 13 bases between. CDR3 length: 14 amino acids. CDR3 DNA: TGTGCCAGCAGTTTATCCGGGACATCTGAAGGCTACACCTTC. It is translated as CASSLSGTSEGYTF.

This clone was picked up one time. V usage is TRBV7-9 and J usage is TRBJ2-7; 8 bases agree with TRBD1. With V trimmed by 1 base and J by 5 bases, 10 bases remained unmatched. This CDR3 region has 16 residues. Germline V gene lookup returns CDR1 SEHNR and CDR2 FQNEAQ (reference sequence). The CDR3 DNA sequence: TGTGCCAGCAGCTTAGTTGTACGGCAGGGGGCGGACGAGCAGTACTTC. It translates to CASSLVVRQGADEQYF.

This chain connects TRBV6-1 to TRBJ2-1; 9 nucleotides align to TRBD1. The CDR3 is 14 amino acids. Trimming at V came to 8 bases and at J to 4 bases, leaving 6 bases not matched to a gene. Germline CDR1 is MNHNS and CDR2 is SASEGT. The CDR3 DNA sequence: TGTGCCAGCTCTGGACAGGGGACGTACAATGAGCAGTTCTTC. It codes for CASSGQGTYNEQFF.

This chain joins TRBV4-3 and TRBJ2-1; perhaps D is TRBD1 or TRBD2 (5 bases each). Trimming cost V 4 bases and J 8 bases, with 18 bases left between them. Germline V gene lookup returns CDR1 LGHNA and CDR2 YSLEER. This CDR3 comprises 15 residues. The CDR3 DNA reads TGCGCCAGCAGCCCGGGACCCCGCGGGCTCTATGAGCAGTTCTTC. This sequence encodes CASSPGPRGLYEQFF.

The rearrangement links TRBV5-4 to TRBJ2-5; TRBD2 matches 15 bases. Germline V gives CDR1 SGHNT, CDR2 YYREEE (reference sequence). The CDR3 runs 16 residues. With V trimmed by 1 base and J by 5 bases, 3 bases remained unmatched. CDR3: CASSLRGLAGGETQYF. CDR3 nucleotides: TGTGCCAGCAGCTTGAGGGGACTAGCGGGAGGTGAGACCCAGTACTTC.

The rearrangement links TRBV5-5 to TRBJ1-5; no clear D. The CDR3 sequence is 15 residues long. Trimming took off 2 bases at V and 0 bases at J, with 9 bases between the two ends. CDR1 and CDR2 from the germline V gene are SGHKS and YYEKEE (reference sequence). Written as DNA, the CDR3 is TGTGCCAGCAGCTTTTCAGAATATAGCAATCAGCCCCAGCATTTT. Encoded protein: CASSFSEYSNQPQHF.

The rearrangement joins TRBV5-1 to TRBJ1-4, with D maybe TRBD1 (5 bases). Germline-derived CDR1 and CDR2 are SGHRS and YFSETQ. Trimming shortened V by 3 bases and J by 8 bases, and 14 bases separated the two germline ends. The CDR3 is 14 amino acids. The CDR3 reads CASSYGGEREKLFF. CDR3 nucleotides: TGCGCCAGCAGCTACGGGGGGGAAAGAGAAAAACTGTTTTTT.

This rearrangement joins TRBV19 to TRBJ2-7; 9 bases fit TRBD2. Germline V gene lookup returns CDR1 LNHDA and CDR2 SQIVND (reference sequence). This CDR3 comprises 15 residues. The V segment lost 6 bases and the J segment 3 bases; nucleotides outside the gene matches: 9. CDR3 nucleotides: TGTGCCAGTAGCGGAGCGGGAGGATCGAACTACGAGCAGTACTTC. Translation gives CASSGAGGSNYEQYF.

V and J are TRBV4-3 and TRBJ2-1, with 11 bases that match TRBD2. V lost 1 base and J lost 10; bases outside the gene matches: 6. Germline V CDR1 and CDR2: LGHNA, YSLEER. CDR3 length: 15 amino acids. The CDR3 loop is CASSQVTSGRVEQFF. The DNA for the CDR3 is TGCGCCAGCAGCCAAGTTACTAGCGGGAGAGTCGAGCAGTTCTTC.

The gene calls are TRBV27 and TRBJ1-4, with TRBD1 as a possible D gene (5 bases). The CDR3 spans 15 residues. Trimming shortened V by 11 bases and J by 0 bases, and 16 bases separated the two germline ends. Per germline, CDR1 MNHEY and CDR2 SMNVEV (reference sequence). The CDR3 here is CAAGREGSTNEKLFF. The CDR3, as DNA: TGTGCCGCCGGCCGAGAGGGGTCAACTAATGAAAAACTGTTTTTT.

The chain carries TRBV11-2 and TRBJ1-1, with D perhaps TRBD1 (6 bases). Trimming shortened V by 1 base and J by 6 bases, and 18 bases separated the two germline ends. The V gene's germline CDR1 is SGHAT and CDR2 FQNNGV. The CDR3 extends over 16 amino acids. CDR3 DNA sequence: TGTGCCAGCAGCTTAGTGGGGGACATTCAGGAACCTGAAGCTTTCTTT. Its translation is CASSLVGDIQEPEAFF. Full variable domain (outside the CDR3, taken from reference TRBV11-2 and TRBJ1-1): EAGVAQSPRYKIIEKRQSVAFWCNPISGHATLYWYQQILGQGPKLLIQFQNNGVVDDSQLPKDRFSAERLKGVDSTLKIQPAKLEDSAVYLCASSLVGDIQEPEAFFGQGTRLTVV.

The chain has TRBV27 and TRBJ2-1; 7 bases are shared with TRBD2. Germline V lookup: CDR1 MNHEY, CDR2 SMNVEV (reference sequence). The CDR3 sequence is 14 residues long. J lost 7 bases, V lost 3 bases, and 6 bases had no gene match. CDR3 bases: TGTGCCAGCAGTTTTGGCGGGAGAGGGAATGAGCAGTTCTTC. As protein: CASSFGGRGNEQFF.

The chain carries TRBV4-3 and TRBJ2-7; 7 nucleotides align to TRBD2. The length of the CDR3 is 16 residues. The V segment lost 0 bases and the J segment 5 bases; nucleotides outside the gene matches: 10. Germline-derived CDR1 and CDR2 are LGHNA and YSLEER. CDR3 in amino acids: CASSQDWRELSHEQYF. CDR3 DNA sequence: TGCGCCAGCAGCCAAGATTGGCGGGAGTTGTCCCACGAGCAGTACTTC.

J is TRBJ2-7 and V is TRBV7-8; 8 positions match TRBD2. Germline values: CDR1 SGHVS, CDR2 FQNEAQ. This CDR3 region has 18 residues. The V and J ends lost 1 base and 3 bases, in that order; junction bases with no gene match: 14. CDR3 in DNA: TGTGCCAGCAGCTTAGTTCAAGGCATGACTAGCGAAGGCTACGAGCAGTACTTC. This translates into CASSLVQGMTSEGYEQYF.

The gene calls are TRBV11-2 and TRBJ2-7; tentatively, D is TRBD2 (6 bases). The CDR3 length is 16 residues. Looked up from germline, CDR1 is SGHAT and CDR2 is FQNNGV. The V gene lost 1 base and the J gene lost 0 bases, with 13 bases spanning the gap. CDR3: CASSLVVAVSSYEQYF. CDR3 coding DNA: TGTGCCAGCAGCTTAGTCGTAGCGGTGAGCTCCTACGAGCAGTACTTC.

The genes are TRBV27 and TRBJ2-1; TRBD2 agrees at 16 bases. The CDR3 is made up of 18 amino acids. Germline CDR1 MNHEY, CDR2 SMNVEV (reference sequence). The V segment lost 6 bases and the J segment 2 bases; nucleotides outside the gene matches: 7. The CDR3 sequence: CASREGLAGGPPYNEQFF. CDR3 bases: TGTGCCAGCAGGGAGGGACTAGCGGGAGGGCCGCCCTACAATGAGCAGTTCTTC.